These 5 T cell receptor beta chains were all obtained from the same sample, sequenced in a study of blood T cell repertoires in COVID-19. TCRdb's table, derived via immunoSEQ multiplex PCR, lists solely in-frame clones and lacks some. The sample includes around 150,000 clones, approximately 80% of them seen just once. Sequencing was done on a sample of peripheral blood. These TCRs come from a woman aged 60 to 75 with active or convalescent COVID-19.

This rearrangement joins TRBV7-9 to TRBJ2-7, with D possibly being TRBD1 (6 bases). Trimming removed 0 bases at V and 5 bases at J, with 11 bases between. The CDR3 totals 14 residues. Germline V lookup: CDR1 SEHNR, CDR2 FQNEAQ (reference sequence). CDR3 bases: TGTGCCAGCAGCTTAGCCGGCAGGGGAGACGAGCAGTACTTC. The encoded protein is CASSLAGRGDEQYF.

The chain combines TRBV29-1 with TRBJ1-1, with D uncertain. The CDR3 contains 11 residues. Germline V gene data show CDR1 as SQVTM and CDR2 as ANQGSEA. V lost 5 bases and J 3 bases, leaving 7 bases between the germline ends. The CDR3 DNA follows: TGCAGCGTTCTATATTACACTGAAGCTTTCTTT. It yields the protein CSVLYYTEAFF.

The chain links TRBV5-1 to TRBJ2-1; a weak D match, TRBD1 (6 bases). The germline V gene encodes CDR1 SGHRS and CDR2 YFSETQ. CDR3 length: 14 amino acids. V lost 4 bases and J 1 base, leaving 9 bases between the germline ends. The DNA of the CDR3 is TGCGCCAGCAGCGGGGGCGCATCCTACAATGAGCAGTTCTTC. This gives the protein CASSGGASYNEQFF.

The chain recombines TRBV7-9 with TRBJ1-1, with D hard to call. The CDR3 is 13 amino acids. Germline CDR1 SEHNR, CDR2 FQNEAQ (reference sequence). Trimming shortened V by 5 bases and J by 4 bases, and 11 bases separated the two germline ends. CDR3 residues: CASSPRVSTEAFF. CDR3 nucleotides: TGTGCCAGCAGCCCTCGAGTGAGCACTGAAGCTTTCTTT.

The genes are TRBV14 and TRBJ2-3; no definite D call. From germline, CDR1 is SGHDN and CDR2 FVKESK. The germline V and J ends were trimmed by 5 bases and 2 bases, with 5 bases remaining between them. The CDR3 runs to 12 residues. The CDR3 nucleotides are TGTGCCAGCAGCACATTCACAGATACGCAGTATTTT. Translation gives CASSTFTDTQYF. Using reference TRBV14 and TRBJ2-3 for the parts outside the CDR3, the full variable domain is EAGVTQFPSHSVIEKGQTVTLRCDPISGHDNLYWYRRVMGKEIKFLLHFVKESKQDESGMPNNRFLAERTGGTYSTLKVQPAELEDSGVYFCASSTFTDTQYFGPGTRLTVL.